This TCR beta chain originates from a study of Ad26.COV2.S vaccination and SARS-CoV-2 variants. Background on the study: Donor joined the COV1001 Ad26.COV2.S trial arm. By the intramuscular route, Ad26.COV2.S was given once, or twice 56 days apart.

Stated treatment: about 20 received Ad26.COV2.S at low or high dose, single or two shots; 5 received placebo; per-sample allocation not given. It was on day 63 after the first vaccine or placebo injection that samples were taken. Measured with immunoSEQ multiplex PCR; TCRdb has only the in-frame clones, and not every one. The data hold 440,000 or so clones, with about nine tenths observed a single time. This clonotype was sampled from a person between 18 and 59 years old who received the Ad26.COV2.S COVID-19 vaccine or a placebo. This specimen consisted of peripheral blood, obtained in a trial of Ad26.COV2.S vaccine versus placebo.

The CDR3 loop is CATSRDRTATQNTGELFF. CDR3 DNA sequence: TGTGCCACCAGCAGAGATCGGACGGCGACCCAGAACACCGGGGAGCTGTTTTTT. This chain uses TRBV15 with TRBJ2-2, with unresolved D. Germline CDR1 is LNHNV and CDR2 is YYDKDF (reference sequence). With 0 bases removed from V and 1 base from J, the gap between germline ends came to 15 bases. The CDR3 loop spans 18 amino acids.